The T cell receptor (beta chain) described here comes from a study of blood T cell repertoires in COVID-19. This CDR3 region has 13 residues. With 0 bases removed from V and 7 bases from J, the gap between germline ends came to 10 bases. CDR1 is SGHRS, CDR2 YFSETQ, per germline. Assay: immunoSEQ multiplex PCR; the TCRdb copy retains only in-frame clones and omits some. The data hold 200,000 to 250,000 clones, with about 86% observed a single time. The rearrangement uses TRBV5-1 and TRBJ1-1; weak D call: TRBD1 (5 bases). Sequenced material: peripheral blood. The sequence came from a man aged 18 to 30 with active or convalescent COVID-19. As DNA, the CDR3 is TGCGCCAGCAGCTTGGCACAGGATCTTGAAGCTTTCTTT. Protein product: CASSLAQDLEAFF.